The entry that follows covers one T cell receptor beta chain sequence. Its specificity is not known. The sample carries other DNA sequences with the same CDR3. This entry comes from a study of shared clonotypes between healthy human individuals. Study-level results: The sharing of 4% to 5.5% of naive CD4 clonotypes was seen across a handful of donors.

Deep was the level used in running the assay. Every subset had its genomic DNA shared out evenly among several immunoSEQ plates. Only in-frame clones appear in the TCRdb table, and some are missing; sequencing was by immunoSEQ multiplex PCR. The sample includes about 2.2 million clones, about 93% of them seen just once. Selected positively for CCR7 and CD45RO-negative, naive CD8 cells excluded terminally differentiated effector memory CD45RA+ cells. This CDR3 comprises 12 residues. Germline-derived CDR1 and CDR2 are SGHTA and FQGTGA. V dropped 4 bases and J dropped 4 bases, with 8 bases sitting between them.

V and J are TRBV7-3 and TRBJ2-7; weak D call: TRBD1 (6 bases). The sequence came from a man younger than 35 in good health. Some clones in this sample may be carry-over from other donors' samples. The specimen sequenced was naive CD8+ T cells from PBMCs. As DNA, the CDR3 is TGTGCCAGCAGCTCTAGGGGGTACGAGCAGTACTTC. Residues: CASSSRGYEQYF.